The clone carrying this T cell receptor (beta chain) is medium-sized by share. The target antigen is unknown. The CDR3 loop spans 13 amino acids. Trimming removed 4 bases at V and 1 base at J, with 7 bases between. The germline V gene has CDR1 SQVTM and CDR2 ANQGSEA. Unique molecular identifiers were incorporated during preparation of the TCRbeta library. Using its own MiXCR run on the PCR reads, TCRdb lists one record per CDR3 protein. Found here are over 5,000 distinct CDR3 sequences, 16% of them singletons; the top ten hold roughly 13%. These data originate in a study of T-cell reconstitution after alpha-beta-depleted transplantation in children. Study-level points and caveats: By one year post-transplant, T-cell counts and diversity largely arose from T cells that were newly produced. It was surviving recipient T cells and thymic progenitors that gave some patients high TCRbeta diversity at day 60.

The chain recombines TRBV29-1 with TRBJ2-2; D is unresolved. The material was PBMCs, mostly from graft donor cells, obtained 60 days after TCRalphabeta/CD19-depleted stem cell transplant. This clonotype originated in a male patient aged 10 to 17 who had a stem cell transplant for acute myeloid leukemia, so the T cells may come from the graft donor. The CDR3 region has the DNA TGCAGCGTTGGGCAGAAGAACACCGGGGAGCTGTTTTTT. Protein sequence: CSVGQKNTGELFF.